Listed below are T cell receptor beta chains from one sample, sequenced in a study of early stage breast cancer tumors. Using immunoSEQ multiplex PCR, the repertoire was profiled, and TCRdb retains in-frame clones only, with some absent. This sample yields roughly 10,000 clones, of which 66% are seen a single time; roughly 7.1% belongs to the top ten. Sequenced material: breast tumor tissue. These receptors all stem from a person between 45 and 65 years old with breast cancer. The CDR3 runs from the conserved cysteine through the conserved F or W.

>TRBJ2-2|TRBV27
CASSLGLGELFF
>TRBJ2-3|TRBV7-2
CASSLVGGTGSADTQYF
>TRBJ2-2|TRBV20-1
CGAENTGELFF
>TRBJ1-4|TRBV5-4
CATSFNRGLNEKLFF
>TRBJ2-1|TRBV29-1
CSVDKLAGGVQFF
>TRBJ2-1|TRBV5-1
CASSPSGTGRGLGYNEQFF
>TRBJ2-3|TRBV27
CASSSPGRGATDTQYF
>TRBJ2-5|TRBV28
CASSTSKGGETQYF
>TRBJ2-7|TRBV6-5
CASSNRDEQYF
>TRBJ2-3|TRBV28
CASSFLGNGDTQYF
>TRBJ1-1|TRBV6-5
CASRLPGGNTEAFF
>TRBJ1-5|TRBV6-1
CASSERDGGWFDQPQHF
>TRBJ1-2|TRBV27
CASSPRQGLNYGYTF
>TRBJ2-7|TRBV7-6
CASSFFQGAYYEQYF
>TRBJ2-5|TRBV15
CATSRVGVGETQYF
>TRBJ2-3|TRBV11-2
CASSVLGVGTQYF
>TRBJ2-1|TRBV19
CASSIVGFAVFSYNEQFF
>TRBJ2-3|TRBV30
CAWSADSQGKPQYF
>TRBJ2-2|TRBV6-5
CASSPWTGYGELFF
>TRBJ1-2|TRBV2
CASSYKVDYGYTF
>TRBJ2-1|TRBV6-4
CASSMTSGGNEQFF
>TRBJ2-7|TRBV13
CASSSGISYEQYF
>TRBJ1-2|TRBV27
CASSLTGSYGYTF
>TRBJ1-2|TRBV28
CATVTSNYGYTF
>TRBJ1-4|TRBV5-1
CASSSGAREKLFF
>TRBJ1-2|TRBV27
CASSLRGRYGYTF
>TRBJ2-5|TRBV7-2
CASVLAGAETQYF
>TRBJ1-5|TRBV6-1
CASRDQGNNQPQHF
>TRBJ2-3|TRBV6-5
CATAPSTDTQYF
>TRBJ2-3|TRBV27
CASSERENTDTQYF
>TRBJ2-7|TRBV15
CATSIGTGSIWEQYF
>TRBJ2-7|TRBV6-1
CASSEGIAGTYEQYF
>TRBJ1-1|TRBV5-6
CASTFTPDRAVTEAFF
>TRBJ1-5|TRBV7-2
CASSLVTGSNQPQHF
>TRBJ2-2|TRBV19
CASRTPGQGSGELFF
>TRBJ1-2|TRBV18
CASSPSSGDGYTF
>TRBJ2-7|TRBV11-3
CASSLSPTGVNEQYF
>TRBJ2-3|TRBV30
CAWRTSGSTDTQYF
>TRBJ2-1|TRBV28
CASSGGGRDEQFF
>TRBJ1-2|TRBV6-5
CASGFWGSGYTF
>TRBJ1-3|TRBV10-3
CAIRGASGNTIYF
>TRBJ2-5|TRBV18
CASSPTTGLQETQYF
>TRBJ2-1|TRBV7-6
CASKGTSSNEQFF
>TRBJ1-6|TRBV6-1
CASSEVWQGGSPLHF
>TRBJ1-5|TRBV5-1
CASKLDRGPHQPQHF
>TRBJ2-7|TRBV18
CASSTGTGPLEQYF